What follows is one TCR beta chain and its context. The TRB libraries of cDNA were built by UMI-labeled 5' RACE. Reprocessing the 5' RACE reads, TCRdb reports a single entry for every CDR3 protein and omits DNA. This specimen shows about 62,000 distinct CDR3 sequences; the ten leading clones hold around 4%. The sample is drawn from a study of CXCR3-negative and CXCR3-positive naive CD8 T cells. Per germline, CDR1 MNHEY and CDR2 SVGAGI. This CDR3 has 16 residues. The clonotype originates from a human donor in good health. Some clones in this sample may be carry-over from other donors' samples. The sample was naive CXCR3- CD8+ T cells from blood. The subset was: CD45RO-CCR7+CD27+CD95- naive CD8+ T cells lacking CXCR3 (TNR3-). This rearrangement joins TRBV6-5 to TRBJ2-1; no DNA is available, so the TRBD1 call from TCRdb remains unchecked. The CDR3 protein is CASSYWQGDRGTEQFF.